This T cell receptor beta chain was captured by sequencing in a study of shared clonotypes between healthy human individuals (TCRdb year 2020). Looking at the study overall: The cohort included three men and two women between 18 and 49 years of age. Per donor, three plates each were used for CD4 naive and CD4 memory, two for CD8 naive, and one for CD8 memory. Blood TCR repertoires of a handful of healthy adults were deeply sequenced to estimate repertoire size and the extent of clonotype sharing between individuals. Different laboratories and diverse techniques were used to prepare libraries and sequence TCR repertoires, to increase sequencing depth and limit assay-specific biases. Leukapheresis yielded between about 0.94 and 10 billion PBMCs per donor.

Paper-wide results and their limitations: Naive subsets generally had larger estimated clonotype richness than memory subsets. Based on pairwise subsampling, the degree of clonotype sharing among donors was expected to be affected by sequencing depth. Compared with non-shared clonotypes, the clonotypes found in all four sorted-subset donors had higher generation probabilities. Because the study included a small number of donors, the genetic and exposure-history diversity represented was limited. Sampling was limited to blood, and TCR repertoires in tissue likely differ from TCR repertoires in blood. Across a few donors, about 5.2% of naive CD4, approximately 4% of naive CD8, 2% to 2.5% of memory CD4, and over 0.35% of memory CD8 clonotypes were shared. Incomplete sequencing was indicated by rarefaction of sorted-subset datasets, despite the large sequencing depth.

With regard to this clone: Its target antigen remains unknown. No quality values exist for individual bases; no much larger clone is one base distant.

Counted from cysteine to phenylalanine, this CDR3 has 17 amino acids. The CDR3 DNA has 51 bases and is translated from base 1. V drops 2 bases and J drops 0 bases, leaving 14 bases in between. CDR1 and CDR2 were assigned from the germline V gene as MDHEN and SYDVKM. TCR CDR3 regions were amplified from genomic DNA by multiplex PCR using the deep immunoSEQ assay. Extracted genomic DNA from each cell subset was spread evenly across all wells of several immunoSEQ 96-well plates, with each plate serving as a replicate. For sorted subsets, about 210 ng of genomic DNA, equivalent to 25,000 to 35,000 T cell genomes, went into each replicate PCR. The purified libraries were quantified using a Qubit 3.0 fluorometer, sized with a Bioanalyzer 2100, and then quantified again using the KAPA Library Quantification kit. Each immunoSEQ 96-well plate was sequenced on its own single-read 150-cycle Illumina NextSeq 550 flow cell. The source study handled its data this way. Because the immunoSEQ output included only junctional sequences and no quality scores, the filtering could not be the same as the filtering used for full-length reads. To assign V/J genes and CDR3, sequences were annotated against IMGT germline references using PyIR, a Python wrapper for IgBLAST v1.9. Reads were removed for weak V/J assignments (E-value above 1e-6), missing CDR3, stop codons, out-of-frame junctions, or ambiguous translated residues. V3J clonotypes were defined as sequences sharing the same inferred V gene, J gene, and CDR3 amino acid sequence. Percentage overlap between repertoires was computed as shared unique clonotypes divided by the size of the smaller repertoire. Three approaches were used to assess repertoire richness: RTK rarefaction, the Chao1 estimator, and Recon v2.1 estimates of unobserved clonotypes. Generation probabilities were computed with OLGA for all TCRbeta clonotypes obtained by the gDNA method from several donors. TCRdb mirrors the immuneACCESS table, restricted to in-frame sequences. Some clones are absent from its copies; in checked studies, under half trace to an unresolved V gene, and the reason for the others is unknown. The DNA gave D and trimming, while V, J and clone size come from that table. The table for this sample lists approximately 330,000 clones; 73% of them were counted only once. Roughly a tenth of the sample is in the top ten clones.

Healthy HIV-negative adults with no recently reported acute infections or vaccinations were included as donors. Every donor was a Caucasian adult living in Nashville, Tennessee, USA. Magnetic negative selection was used to enrich CD4+ T cells, after which naive cells were positively selected on CD45RA and the negative fraction became the memory subset. Blood was collected by leukapheresis, and PBMCs were isolated by Ficoll-Histopaque density gradient centrifugation and then cryopreserved in liquid nitrogen vapor phase. Analytical flow cytometry was used to check the purity and quantity of every magnetically sorted T cell population. From each sorted fraction, genomic DNA was isolated and quantified by UV absorbance on a Nanodrop 2000c.

Here the chain combines TRBV28 and TRBJ1-5; the D gene is perhaps TRBD1, from 6 matching bases. This sequence was found in a man aged 30 to 45 in good health. The specimen was memory CD4+ T cells sorted from blood. The label giving this sample's cell subset or site can be read as: CD45RA-negative fraction. DNA sequence: TGTGCCAGCAGTTTACCAGGGGACACTTATAGCAATCAGCCCCAGCATTTT. It translates to CASSLPGDTYSNQPQHF. With all but the CDR3 taken from the reference TRBV28 and TRBJ1-5 genes, the full variable domain is: DVKVTQSSRYLVKRTGEKVFLECVQDMDHENMFWYRQDPGLGLRLIYFSYDVKMKEKGDIPEGYSVSREKKERFSLILESASTNQTSMYLCASSLPGDTYSNQPQHFGDGTRLSIL.